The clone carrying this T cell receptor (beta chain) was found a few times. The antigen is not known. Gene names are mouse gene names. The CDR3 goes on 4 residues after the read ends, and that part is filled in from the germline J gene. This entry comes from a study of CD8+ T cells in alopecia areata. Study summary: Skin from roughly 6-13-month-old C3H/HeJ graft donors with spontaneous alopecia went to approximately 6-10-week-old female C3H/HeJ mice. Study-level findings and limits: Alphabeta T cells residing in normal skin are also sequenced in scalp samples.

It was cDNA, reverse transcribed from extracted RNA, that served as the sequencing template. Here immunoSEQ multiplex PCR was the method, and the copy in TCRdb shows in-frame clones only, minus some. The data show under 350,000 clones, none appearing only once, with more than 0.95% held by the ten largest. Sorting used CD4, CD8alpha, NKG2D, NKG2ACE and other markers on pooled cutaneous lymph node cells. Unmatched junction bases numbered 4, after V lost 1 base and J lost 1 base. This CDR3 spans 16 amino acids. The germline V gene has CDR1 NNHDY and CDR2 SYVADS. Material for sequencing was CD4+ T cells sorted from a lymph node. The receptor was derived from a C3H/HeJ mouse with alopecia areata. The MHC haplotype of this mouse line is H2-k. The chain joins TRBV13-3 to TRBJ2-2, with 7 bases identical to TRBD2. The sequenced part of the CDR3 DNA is TGTGCCAGCAGTGATCGGGGGGGAGTAAACACCGGG. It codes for CASSDRGGVNTG. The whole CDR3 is CASSDRGGVNTGQLYF.